The present T cell receptor beta chain was sequenced within a study of T-cell reconstitution after alpha-beta-depleted transplantation in children. Study-level findings and limits: Expanded graft clones, several hundred of them, were reportedly the source of alpha-beta T cells about two months after transplant. Newly made T cells mostly supplied T-cell counts and diversity one year after transplant. At day 60, the high TCRbeta diversity found in some patients originated from recipient T cells and thymic progenitors that had survived.

Turning to this clonotype: Its target is unknown. At one boundary the junction diverges from the germline segment, which might be a read error.

Germline CDR1 and CDR2: LNHDA and SQIVND (reference sequence). This CDR3 contains 15 residues. The TCRbeta library incorporated unique molecular identifiers. TCRdb re-derived calls from the PCR reads in MiXCR, one entry per CDR3 protein. Of a few hundred thousand distinct CDR3 sequences listed, 20% to 30% were seen once; the top ten hold around a third. This receptor was obtained from a boy in the first two years of life with Wiskott-Aldrich syndrome, due to receive a stem cell transplant. This chain joins TRBV19 and TRBJ1-1; D is uncertain. The sequencing used PBMCs, collected before TCRalphabeta/CD19-depleted stem cell transplant. CDR3 coding DNA: TGTGCCAGTAGAGTCGCCAGCTTAATGAACAGTGAAGCTTTCTTT. Translation: CASRVASLMNSEAFF.